Listed here are 27 T cell receptor beta chains from one sample, sequenced in a study of STAT3 mutations in large granular lymphocyte leukemia. Whole-study results and caveats: Every T-LGLL patient had at least one immunodominant TCRbeta clonotype.

These receptors are not linked to any known antigen. The data were produced by immunoSEQ multiplex PCR, yet TCRdb's version contains in-frame clones alone and is incomplete. The repertoire holds about 10,000 clones, with more than 70% as singletons. The sample taken for sequencing was peripheral blood mononuclear cells. The receptors originated from a man in his sixties with T-cell large granular lymphocyte leukemia. Some clones in this sample may be carry-over from other donors' samples.

The chain employs TRBV7-9 and TRBJ1-2; D not resolved. V lost 5 bases, J lost 2 bases, and 12 bases lay in between. Germline CDR1 reads SEHNR; CDR2 reads FQNEAQ (reference sequence). This CDR3 contains 14 residues. The CDR3 nucleotides are TGTGCCAGCAGCCAAGGCTCTGGGAACTATGGCTACACCTTC. It specifies CASSQGSGNYGYTF.

Only one count was recorded for this clone. This sequence joins TRBV30 and TRBJ1-1; D gene uncertain. Per germline, CDR1 GTSNPN and CDR2 SVGIG (reference sequence). V was shortened by 5 bases and J by 1 base, with 11 bases between the two germline ends. The CDR3 is 13 residues long. The DNA for the CDR3 is TGTGCCTGGTTAGCTAGGGAGAACACTGAAGCTTTCTTT. Its translation: CAWLARENTEAFF.

This clone was detected only a few times. The CDR3 DNA reads as TGTGCCAGCAGCGTAGGACCGATCGGCGGGACTGAAGCTTTCTTT. This codes for CASSVGPIGGTEAFF. V gene TRBV9 combines with J gene TRBJ1-1, with D unclear. From germline, CDR1 is SGDLS and CDR2 YYNGEE. The CDR3 totals 15 residues. The V and J ends lost 0 bases and 5 bases respectively, with 14 bases between them.

This rearrangement joins TRBV5-1 to TRBJ2-7, with 11 bases fitting TRBD2. V lost 9 bases, J lost 5 bases, and 7 bases stayed unmatched. Germline CDR1 reads SGHRS; CDR2 reads YFSETQ. CDR3 length: 13 residues. CDR3 nucleotides: TGCGCCACCGCTGGACTAGCGGGCCACGAGCAGTACTTC. It specifies CATAGLAGHEQYF.

This clone was counted only a few times. V gene TRBV16 combines with J gene TRBJ1-1, with D maybe TRBD1 (5 bases). This CDR3 contains 13 residues. Germline loops: CDR1 KGHSY, CDR2 FQNENV. V lost 3 bases, J lost 10 bases, and 15 bases lay in between. DNA for the CDR3: TGTGCCAGCAGCCAGGGGGACCGAGAAGGAGCTTTCTTT. Protein product: CASSQGDREGAFF.

The V gene is TRBV7-9, the J gene TRBJ1-6; D unclear. The CDR3 runs to 17 residues. Looked up from germline, CDR1 is SEHNR and CDR2 is FQNEAQ (reference sequence). V dropped 0 bases and J dropped 6 bases, with 15 bases sitting between them. The CDR3 is CASSLAGSTWINSPLHF. DNA of the CDR3: TGTGCCAGCAGCTTAGCAGGTTCCACCTGGATTAATTCACCCCTCCACTTT.

The J gene is TRBJ1-5, the V gene TRBV18; D is perhaps TRBD1 (5 bases). V lost 0 bases and J lost 5, with 11 bases in between. The CDR3 is made up of 15 amino acids. Germline CDR1 and CDR2: KGHSH and LQKENI. The DNA of the CDR3 is TGTGCCAGCTCACCACCAGGCAGGGAGGATCAGCCCCAGCATTTT. Its translation is CASSPPGREDQPQHF.

The chain links TRBV5-6 to TRBJ1-6; D unclear. The CDR3 consists of 16 residues. Germline values: CDR1 SGHDT, CDR2 YYEEEE. V was trimmed by 1 base and J by 6 bases, leaving 14 bases between them. The chain's CDR3 is CASSLRLGQSNSPLHF. CDR3 in DNA: TGTGCCAGCAGCTTGAGACTAGGGCAGTCTAATTCACCCCTCCACTTT. Complete variable domain (other parts from reference TRBV5-6 and TRBJ1-6): DAGVTQSPTHLIKTRGQQVTLRCSPKSGHDTVSWYQQALGQGPQFIFQYYEEEERQRGNFPDRFSGHQFPNYSSELNVNALLLGDSALYLCASSLRLGQSNSPLHFGNGTRLTVT.

The chain uses TRBV18 and TRBJ1-3; D remains unclear. V was clipped by 3 bases and J by 4 bases, with 16 bases between them. CDR1 KGHSH and CDR2 LQKENI come from the germline V gene. This CDR3 is built from 16 residues. The CDR3 loop is CASSPGPSNSGNTIYF. The CDR3 DNA sequence: TGTGCCAGCTCACCCGGACCGTCGAATTCGGGAAACACCATATATTTT.

This sequence joins TRBV6-1 and TRBJ2-3; no firm D call. V lost 0 bases, J lost 6 bases, and 7 bases lay in between. The CDR3 contains 13 residues. Looked up from germline, CDR1 is MNHNS and CDR2 is SASEGT. The CDR3 reads CASSEALGDTQYF. As DNA, the CDR3 is TGTGCCAGCAGTGAAGCCCTAGGGGATACGCAGTATTTT.

The rearrangement uses TRBV27 and TRBJ2-7; no definite D call. The germline V gene encodes CDR1 MNHEY and CDR2 SMNVEV (reference sequence). CDR3 length: 12 amino acids. The germline V and J ends were trimmed by 5 bases and 6 bases, with 11 bases remaining between them. CDR3 region: CASSRPGGEQYF. CDR3 in DNA: TGTGCCAGCAGTCGACCGGGCGGCGAGCAGTACTTC.

The chain combines TRBV7-9 with TRBJ2-7, with TRBD2 identical over 7 bases. The length of the CDR3 is 11 residues. After removal of 8 bases from V and 7 bases from J, the junction contained 5 bases not matched to a gene. Germline V CDR1 and CDR2: SEHNR, FQNEAQ (reference sequence). The CDR3 loop reads CASQRDLEQYF. For the CDR3, the DNA is TGTGCCAGCCAGCGGGATCTTGAGCAGTACTTC. The full variable domain, completed using reference TRBV7-9 and TRBJ2-7, is DTGVSQNPRHKITKRGQNVTFRCDPISEHNRLYWYRQTLGQGPEFLTYFQNEAQLEKSRLLSDRFSAERPKGSFSTLEIQRTEQGDSAMYLCASQRDLEQYFGPGTRLTVT.

The gene calls are TRBV6-5 and TRBJ2-7, with a possible D match to TRBD2 (5 bases). The germline V and J ends were trimmed by 2 bases and 9 bases, with 8 bases remaining between them. Germline V CDR1 and CDR2: MNHEY, SVGAGI. The CDR3 loop spans 11 amino acids. The CDR3, as DNA: TGTGCCAGCAGTTACGGCGAGGGGCAGTACTTC. Translating it yields CASSYGEGQYF.

This sequence joins TRBV12-5 and TRBJ1-2, with 7 nucleotides matching TRBD1. CDR1 is LGHNT and CDR2 is FRNRAP in the germline V gene. The CDR3 is 16 residues long. The V and J ends lost 4 bases and 6 bases, in that order; junction bases with no gene match: 14. The CDR3 spells CASGSGQAGAADGYTF. The CDR3 DNA is TGTGCTAGTGGTTCCGGACAGGCGGGCGCCGCTGATGGCTACACCTTC.

CDR3 bases: TGTGCCAGCAGCTCCCAGGAAAAATACAATGAGCAGTTCTTC. Translating it yields CASSSQEKYNEQFF. The J gene is TRBJ2-1, the V gene TRBV13; D gene ambiguous. The CDR3 covers 14 residues. Between the trimmed V and J ends, which lost 4 bases and 4 bases, there was a span of 11 bases. Germline V gene lookup returns CDR1 PRHDT and CDR2 FYEKMQ (reference sequence).

The CDR3 coding sequence is TGTGCCACCAGCCCCTCCACAGGGAACTCTGGGGCCAACGTCCTGACTTTC. This gives the protein CATSPSTGNSGANVLTF. The chain is built from TRBV15 and TRBJ2-6, with a weak D call TRBD1 (6 bases). This CDR3 has 17 amino acids. Germline-derived CDR1 and CDR2 are LNHNV and YYDKDF (reference sequence). V was clipped by 5 bases and J by 0 bases, with 14 bases between them. The full variable domain, completed using reference TRBV15 and TRBJ2-6, is DAMVIQNPRYQVTQFGKPVTLSCSQTLNHNVMYWYQQKSSQAPKLLFHYYDKDFNNEADTPDNFQSRRPNTSFCFLDIRSPGLGDTAMYLCATSPSTGNSGANVLTFGAGSRLTVL.

This clone occurred a few times. This sequence joins TRBV4-2 and TRBJ1-2; D might be TRBD1 (6 bases). Germline V lookup: CDR1 LGHNA, CDR2 YNFKEQ. This CDR3 is built from 14 residues. V lost 1 base and J 8 bases, leaving 14 bases between the germline ends. In DNA form, the CDR3 reads TGTGCCAGCAGCCAAGGGGGGGGCGCGGAGGGCTACACCTTC. The encoded protein is CASSQGGGAEGYTF.

This rearrangement joins TRBV9 to TRBJ2-5, with D hard to call. Trimming took 4 bases from V and 5 from J, leaving 12 bases between them. In germline, CDR1 is SGDLS, CDR2 YYNGEE. CDR3 size: 13 residues. CDR3 sequence reads: CASSRGPRETQYF. In DNA, the CDR3 is TGTGCCAGCAGCCGCGGACCGCGGGAGACCCAGTACTTC.

The chain uses TRBV28 and TRBJ1-5; D not resolved. The CDR3 covers 14 residues. V gave up 7 bases and J gave up 6 bases, with 16 bases separating them. CDR1 is MDHEN, CDR2 SYDVKM, per germline. The CDR3 DNA is TGTGCCAGCATCTCGGGCCTCGAGGCTCAGCCCCAGCATTTT. This gives the protein CASISGLEAQPQHF.

V and J are TRBV9 and TRBJ2-2; 7 bases line up with TRBD2. The junction had 11 bases not matched to a gene; V was cut back by 4 bases and J by 2 bases. Germline V CDR1 and CDR2: SGDLS, YYNGEE. The CDR3 is 17 amino acids. In DNA form, the CDR3 reads TGTGCCAGCAGCCCCCAAGGACTAGTGGGTAACACCGGGGAGCTGTTTTTT. Amino acid sequence: CASSPQGLVGNTGELFF.

This chain uses TRBV19 with TRBJ1-5; TRBD1 aligns across 8 bases. Germline V CDR1 and CDR2: LNHDA, SQIVND (reference sequence). J lost 3 bases, V lost 4 bases, and 8 bases had no gene match. The CDR3 length is 16 residues. The CDR3 DNA sequence: TGTGCCAGTAGTACTCAACGGACAGGGTTCAATCAGCCCCAGCATTTT. This encodes CASSTQRTGFNQPQHF.

The chain combines TRBV7-2 with TRBJ1-1; TRBD1 might be the D (6 bases). The V end was cut by 5 bases, the J end by 4 bases, with 14 bases between. This CDR3 is built from 14 residues. The germline V gene has CDR1 SGHTA and CDR2 FQGNSA. The CDR3 DNA is TGTGCCAGCAGCGAACAGGGTGAGGGCACTGAAGCTTTCTTT. It translates to CASSEQGEGTEAFF. The full variable domain, its missing parts supplied by reference TRBV7-2 and TRBJ1-1, is GAGVSQSPSNKVTEKGKDVELRCDPISGHTALYWYRQSLGQGLEFLIYFQGNSAPDKSGLPSDRFSAERTGGSVSTLTIQRTQQEDSAVYLCASSEQGEGTEAFFGQGTRLTVV.

The genes are TRBV4-1 and TRBJ2-7, with 7 nucleotides matching TRBD1. This CDR3 spans 15 amino acids. The J segment lost 3 bases and the V segment lost 7 bases, leaving 12 bases of the junction unmatched. Germline V lookup: CDR1 MGHRA, CDR2 YSYEKL. CDR3 in DNA: TGCGCCAGCACCCGATATTATGGACAGGTCTACGAGCAGTACTTC. Amino acid sequence: CASTRYYGQVYEQYF.

The rearrangement links TRBV11-1 to TRBJ2-7; D gene ambiguous. The CDR3 has 15 amino acids. In germline, CDR1 is SGHAT, CDR2 FQDESV (reference sequence). Trimming pared 4 bases from V and 0 bases from J, leaving 13 bases between. The CDR3 is CASSSGAQTSYEQYF. DNA for the CDR3: TGTGCCAGCAGCTCCGGCGCGCAGACCTCCTACGAGCAGTACTTC. The full variable domain, with the rest looked up from reference TRBV11-1 and TRBJ2-7, is EAEVAQSPRYKITEKSQAVAFWCDPISGHATLYWYRQILGQGPELLVQFQDESVVDDSQLPKDRFSAERLKGVDSTLKIQPAELGDSAMYLCASSSGAQTSYEQYFGPGTRLTVT.

This chain uses TRBV5-6 with TRBJ1-3; possible D gene TRBD1, 6 bases. The CDR3 has 14 residues. CDR1 is SGHDT and CDR2 is YYEEEE in the germline V gene. The V end lost 0 bases, the J end lost 3 bases, and 7 bases lay between the germline ends. This CDR3 reads CASSLEGVGNTIYF. The CDR3 nucleotides read TGTGCCAGCAGCTTGGAGGGGGTTGGAAACACCATATATTTT.

The chain has TRBV28 and TRBJ2-5; possibly TRBD1 for D (5 bases). The CDR3 extends over 13 amino acids. The germline gives CDR1 MDHEN, CDR2 SYDVKM. The ends were cut back, 6 bases at V and 5 bases at J, with 13 bases in the middle. CDR3 region: CASRGSGWETQYF. The CDR3 DNA reads TGTGCCAGCAGGGGATCAGGGTGGGAGACCCAGTACTTC.

This clone was counted only a few times. The CDR3 sequence is CASASRVVRANEQFF. CDR3 nucleotide sequence: TGTGCCAGCGCCTCTCGGGTCGTCAGAGCTAATGAGCAGTTCTTC. The chain employs TRBV27 and TRBJ2-1; unclear D gene. V was cut by 8 bases and J by 7 bases, with 21 bases left in between. CDR3 length: 15 residues. Germline V gene sequence: CDR1 MNHEY, CDR2 SMNVEV (reference sequence).